This entry concerns a single TCR beta chain. The antigen it binds to is not known. Base qualities are not provided; no much larger clone lies one nucleotide away. The source of the sample is a study of blood T cell repertoires in COVID-19 (TCRdb year 2020). For context, the study as a whole: The collaborator samples originated in the United States, Italy and Spain and spanned the acute and convalescent phases of COVID-19. The material from the prospective study consisted of cDNA or gDNA derived from T cells, B-cell-depleted T cells, or PBMCs. Nearly every sample came with metadata listing a de-identified subject ID, COVID-19 status, age in years and sex. Where available, HLA class I and class II types were taken from metadata supplied by the sample provider and were not determined by assay-based typing. Subjects who had been exposed to COVID-19, were actively infected with it, or had recovered from it provided the deeply sampled blood TCRbeta repertoires that made up the dataset. The samples were drawn from the first 160 participants of the ongoing ImmuneRACE study and from 1,254 subjects provided by 6 global collaborators. The repertoires were made available in a free public database intended to serve as a resource for research on the immune response to SARS-CoV-2.

Deletion took 4 bases off V and 4 bases off J, with a span of 15 bases between the germline ends. CDR1 and CDR2 are drawn from the germline V gene: SGDLS, YYNGEE. Including the terminal cysteine and phenylalanine, the CDR3 comprises 14 residues. CDR3 DNA only is kept here, 42 bases in frame from base 1. On the study overall, not on this receptor specifically: How much clinical and demographic metadata was included differed by source and by participant, and the metadata was provided uncurated.

The collaborating institutions used their own protocols to collect whole blood in K2EDTA tubes. For TCRbeta analysis, collaborator samples were shipped as frozen whole blood, as isolated PBMCs, or as DNA extracted from either sample type. The immunoSEQ Assay, a bias-controlled multiplex PCR, was used to amplify TCRbeta CDR3 regions from genomic DNA. As for the authors' bioinformatics: The number of nucleated cells in each sample was estimated from the amplification of reference gene primers within the assay. To quantify the absolute abundance of each unique TCRbeta CDR3 rearrangement, sequence reads were collapsed and filtered. Productive Simpson clonality was computed per sample as the square root of Simpson's diversity index over productive rearrangements. Entries here come from immuneACCESS through TCRdb and include only in-frame sequences with V and J called. Some clones fail to appear in such tables; in the studies checked, an unresolved V gene covers under half of the shortfall, and the cause of the remainder is unknown. From that table come the V and J calls and clone size; the DNA was used to work out D and trimming. The sample has tens of thousands of clones on record, roughly 88% of them singletons. The leading ten clones occupy roughly 17% of the sample.

This clonotype was sampled from a man aged 65 to 79 with acute or convalescent COVID-19. The chain uses TRBV9 and TRBJ2-7, and possibly TRBD1, on 7 matching bases. Material: peripheral blood. The CDR3 sequence is CASSTGPGGYEQYF. The base sequence is TGTGCCAGCAGCACCGGACCAGGGGGGTACGAGCAGTACTTC.